The T cell receptor (beta chain) described here comes from a study of shared clonotypes between healthy human individuals. Findings and limits, study-wide: The rarefaction results pointed to incomplete sorted-subset sequencing despite large depth.

In regard to this clone: The antigen remains unidentified. Different DNA sequences within this sample yield the same CDR3.

This CDR3 is built from 14 residues. Germline-derived CDR1 and CDR2 are LNHDA and SQIVND (reference sequence). V was shortened by 0 bases and J by 4 bases, with 7 bases between the two germline ends. The authors loaded about 200 ng DNA, 28,000 or so T cell genomes, into sorted-subset replicate PCRs. Clones were read by immunoSEQ multiplex PCR, and TCRdb kept only the in-frame ones, dropping some. This table has about a million clones, around three quarters appearing once. This chain joins TRBV19 and TRBJ1-3; D gene unclear. Sequenced material: memory CD4+ T cells sorted from blood. Specified subset: CD45RA-negative fraction. This clonotype originated in a man in his late teens or twenties in good health. Here the CDR3 reads CASSIDLRGNTIYF. CDR3 DNA: TGTGCCAGTAGTATAGATCTAAGAGGAAACACCATATATTTT.